These 14 T cell receptor beta chains share one sample of origin, sequenced in a study of T-cell memory formation after mild COVID-19. One entry per CDR3 protein, called by TCRdb with MiXCR from the 5' RACE reads. The sample gives 400,000 to 500,000 distinct CDR3 sequences, 15% to 25% of which show up once; 7.5% to 9.5% is in the top ten. The sequenced sample consisted of PBMCs or a T cell subset sorted from them (not recorded which). The receptor set was obtained from an adult woman who had mild COVID-19 (a few samples of this study predate the infection). Cell type and time point are not known.

The J gene is TRBJ1-1, the V gene TRBV20-1, with D hard to call. Germline CDR1 reads DFQATT; CDR2 reads SNEGSKA (reference sequence). CDR3 length: 9 residues. The ends were cut back, 0 bases at V and 12 bases at J, with 5 bases in the middle. The CDR3 reads CSARDSPFF. The CDR3 coding sequence is TGCAGTGCTAGAGATTCCCCTTTCTTT.

This clonotype has just a few counts. J is TRBJ1-1 and V is TRBV5-6; D is ambiguous. Trimming removed 2 bases at V and 3 bases at J, with 11 bases between. Germline V gene lookup returns CDR1 SGHDT and CDR2 YYEEEE. CDR3 length: 14 residues. As DNA, the CDR3 is TGTGCCAGCAGCTTTCCAGCATATGACACTGAAGCTTTCTTT. It translates to CASSFPAYDTEAFF.

The V and J genes are TRBV19 and TRBJ1-5; possibly TRBD1 for D (6 bases). V dropped 5 bases and J dropped 5 bases, with 16 bases sitting between them. The germline CDR1 and CDR2 sequences are LNHDA and SQIVND (reference sequence). The CDR3 covers 15 residues. CDR3 amino acids: CASSRLGGADQPQHF. The CDR3 nucleotides read TGTGCCAGTAGTCGGCTGGGGGGGGCGGATCAGCCCCAGCATTTT.

This clonotype has just a few counts. This chain uses TRBV3-1 with TRBJ1-2, with 7 bases fitting TRBD1. The germline gives CDR1 LGHDT, CDR2 YNNKEL (reference sequence). Trimming took 5 bases from V and 6 from J; bases not matched to a gene: 9. CDR3 length: 14 residues. CDR3 in DNA: TGTGCCAGCAGCTCCAGAGCAGGGGGGAATGGCTACACCTTC. Its protein product is CASSSRAGGNGYTF.

The chain employs TRBV7-2 and TRBJ2-2; no firm D call. V gave up 2 bases and J gave up 6 bases, with 13 bases separating them. Germline CDR1 SGHTA, CDR2 FQGNSA. CDR3 length: 15 amino acids. This chain's CDR3 is CASSLTDSSSGELFF. CDR3 DNA sequence: TGTGCCAGCAGCTTAACCGACTCGAGCTCCGGGGAGCTGTTTTTT.

The rearrangement links TRBV5-6 to TRBJ2-5, with 10 bases that match TRBD2. This CDR3 has 16 residues. Looked up from germline, CDR1 is SGHDT and CDR2 is YYEEEE. Losses at the gene ends were 0 bases for V and 2 bases for J; bases not matched to a gene: 4. DNA of the CDR3: TGTGCCAGCAGCTTGGCGCCTAGCGGGGGACAAGAGACCCAGTACTTC. Protein: CASSLAPSGGQETQYF.

V usage is TRBV6-5 and J usage is TRBJ1-2; TRBD1 matches at 7 bases. With V trimmed by 5 bases and J by 7 bases, 13 bases remained unmatched. The CDR3 runs to 15 residues. Germline lookup yields CDR1 MNHEY and CDR2 SVGAGI. The CDR3 sequence: CASSPFGQGESGYTF. As DNA, the CDR3 is TGTGCCAGCAGTCCCTTTGGGCAGGGGGAATCTGGCTACACCTTC.

The chain combines TRBV7-2 with TRBJ2-3; perhaps TRBD2 as D (6 bases). The CDR3 runs to 16 residues. Germline CDR1 is SGHTA and CDR2 is FQGNSA. Trimming cost V 5 bases and J 2 bases, with 17 bases left between them. The CDR3 bases are TGTGCCAGCAGCGACCAGGGCTGGGACTTCACAGATACGCAGTATTTT. Protein product: CASSDQGWDFTDTQYF.

The V gene is TRBV12-5, the J gene TRBJ2-3; the D is unclear. Germline CDR1 is LGHNT and CDR2 is FRNRAP. Trimming shortened V by 2 bases and J by 10 bases, and 13 bases separated the two germline ends. The CDR3 sequence is 13 residues long. CDR3 in DNA: TGTGCTAGTGGTTTGCTTAGGCTCAACGCGCAGTATTTT. Amino acids: CASGLLRLNAQYF.

Comment on this clonotype: The conserved phenylalanine or tryptophan is not found at the CDR3 terminus, so this likely reflects a read error. The chain carries TRBV2 and TRBJ1-2; TRBD1 might be the D (6 bases). CDR1 is SNHLY and CDR2 is FYNNEI in the germline V gene. V lost 10 bases to trimming and J lost 0 bases, with 12 bases between them. The CDR3 extends over 13 amino acids. In DNA form, the CDR3 reads TGTGCCACGAAGGGGGGAGCTAACTATGGCTACACCTTA. This translates into CATKGGANYGYTL.

The CDR3 sequence: CASSLGGLAGTYEQYF. The CDR3 DNA follows: TGTGCCAGCAGCTTGGGAGGACTAGCGGGAACCTACGAGCAGTACTTC. The chain employs TRBV11-2 and TRBJ2-7; 12 nucleotides match TRBD2. CDR1 is SGHAT and CDR2 is FQNNGV in the germline V gene. V was clipped by 3 bases and J by 2 bases; unmatched bases: 5. CDR3 size: 16 residues.

Worth noting for this clonotype: This may be a read error, as it is one base from a much larger clone. The V gene is TRBV6-5, the J gene TRBJ2-2, with TRBD2 as a possible D gene (5 bases). Germline CDR1 is MNHEY and CDR2 is SVGAGI. The CDR3 extends over 14 amino acids. CDR3 bases: TGTGACAGCAGCTACGAGGGCAACACCGGGGAGCTGTTTTTT. It codes for CDSSYEGNTGELFF.

This clonotype has a handful of counts. This chain uses TRBV7-9 with TRBJ1-2; no definite D call. V shed 4 bases and J shed 2 bases, with 11 bases lying between them. The germline CDR1 and CDR2 sequences are SEHNR and FQNEAQ (reference sequence). CDR3 length equals 14 residues. In DNA, the CDR3 is TGTGCCAGCAGCTCTCTGACTGAAAACTATGGCTACACCTTC. Its translation: CASSSLTENYGYTF. The variable domain in full, with the rest retrieved from reference TRBV7-9 and TRBJ1-2, is DTGVSQNPRHKITKRGQNVTFRCDPISEHNRLYWYRQTLGQGPEFLTYFQNEAQLEKSRLLSDRFSAERPKGSFSTLEIQRTEQGDSAMYLCASSSLTENYGYTFGSGTRLTVV.

This clonotype was observed at least ten times. The J gene is TRBJ2-7, the V gene TRBV25-1; D is possibly TRBD2 (5 bases). This CDR3 contains 12 residues. The germline V gene has CDR1 MGHDK and CDR2 SYGVNS. V lost 2 bases and J 6 bases, leaving 8 bases between the germline ends. CDR3 protein: CASSETGFEQYF. CDR3 bases: TGTGCCAGCAGTGAAACGGGATTCGAGCAGTACTTC.